One and the same sample provided the 25 T cell receptor beta chains below, sequenced in a study of response to subunit inactivated influenza vaccine. TCRdb recomputed calls from the RT-PCR reads with MiXCR, one row per CDR3 protein. The table lists about 520,000 distinct CDR3 sequences, about 25% of them singletons. This material consisted of CD4+ T cells sorted from PBMCs, taken 4 to 6 days after vaccination. The source of these receptors is a man over 45 who received an inactivated influenza vaccine.

This sequence joins TRBV7-2 and TRBJ2-5; the match to TRBD1 covers 8 bases. With V trimmed by 0 bases and J by 2 bases, 5 bases remained unmatched. Germline-derived CDR1 and CDR2 are SGHTA and FQGNSA. The CDR3 length is 16 residues. CDR3 region: CASSLAWTGFQETQYF. DNA for the CDR3: TGTGCCAGCAGCTTAGCGTGGACAGGGTTTCAAGAGACCCAGTACTTC.

This clonotype turned up a few times. The chain's CDR3 is CASSLVVGRTSTKNIQYF. Written as DNA, the CDR3 is TGTGCCAGCAGCTTAGTAGTAGGTCGGACTTCAACCAAAAACATTCAGTACTTC. The chain links TRBV11-2 to TRBJ2-4; TRBD2 is a possible D gene (5 bases). Per germline, CDR1 SGHAT and CDR2 FQNNGV. This CDR3 has 18 amino acids. The germline V and J ends were trimmed by 1 base and 2 bases, with 18 bases remaining between them.

This clonotype occurred many times. The J gene is TRBJ2-3, the V gene TRBV20-1, with 10 bases identical to TRBD2. The junction had 10 bases not matched to a gene; V was cut back by 3 bases and J by 4 bases. This CDR3 has 16 residues. Per germline, CDR1 DFQATT and CDR2 SNEGSKA (reference sequence). CDR3 DNA: TGCAGTGCTAGCCTTCTAGCGGGAGCTGCCGCAGATACGCAGTATTTT. Encoded protein: CSASLLAGAAADTQYF.

This clonotype was recorded many times. This rearrangement joins TRBV4-3 to TRBJ1-2, with D tentatively TRBD1 (5 bases). The V end was cut by 2 bases, the J end by 9 bases, with 10 bases between. Germline CDR1 is LGHNA and CDR2 is YSLEER. This CDR3 has 12 amino acids. In DNA, the CDR3 is TGCGCCAGCAGCCAACAGGGTGGAAGCTACACCTTC. This codes for CASSQQGGSYTF.

This chain joins TRBV24-1 and TRBJ2-7; D remains unclear. The CDR3 is made up of 15 amino acids. V lost 2 bases and J lost 2, with 12 bases in between. CDR1 is KGHDR, CDR2 SFDVKD, per germline. The CDR3 DNA reads TGTGCCACCAGTGATTCGCTCTCACCCCCCTACGAGCAGTACTTC. This encodes CATSDSLSPPYEQYF.

This clonotype showed up just a few times. J is TRBJ1-2 and V is TRBV7-2; 8 bases line up with TRBD1. V lost 5 bases and J lost 5; bases outside the gene matches: 7. This CDR3 is 14 amino acids long. Germline V gene data show CDR1 as SGHTA and CDR2 as FQGNSA. CDR3 loop: CASSRTGTGYGYTF. The CDR3 nucleotides are TGTGCCAGCAGCCGAACCGGGACAGGATATGGCTACACCTTC. The full variable domain, its missing parts supplied by reference TRBV7-2 and TRBJ1-2, is GAGVSQSPSNKVTEKGKDVELRCDPISGHTALYWYRQSLGQGLEFLIYFQGNSAPDKSGLPSDRFSAERTGGSVSTLTIQRTQQEDSAVYLCASSRTGTGYGYTFGSGTRLTVV.

This clonotype occurred a few times. The chain joins TRBV29-1 to TRBJ1-2, with D tentatively TRBD1 (6 bases). CDR3 length: 10 residues. Trimming cost V 6 bases and J 6 bases, with 8 bases left between them. CDR1 is SQVTM, CDR2 ANQGSEA, per germline. The CDR3 here is CSVYRDGYTF. CDR3 DNA: TGCAGCGTGTACAGGGATGGCTACACCTTC.

This clonotype was seen a few times. The chain is built from TRBV6-5 and TRBJ2-5; maybe TRBD1 (5 bases). CDR1 MNHEY and CDR2 SVGAGI come from the germline V gene. The CDR3 has 13 amino acids. Trimming stripped 7 bases from V and 4 bases from J, with 13 bases between. The CDR3 sequence is CASNFRVAETQYF. Here the CDR3 DNA reads TGTGCCAGCAATTTCAGGGTGGCAGAGACCCAGTACTTC.

The rearrangement uses TRBV3-1 and TRBJ2-3; a weak D match, TRBD1 (5 bases). V gave up 0 bases and J gave up 2 bases, with 12 bases separating them. CDR3 length equals 16 residues. Germline assignment: CDR1 LGHDT and CDR2 YNNKEL (reference sequence). The CDR3 loop reads CASSQERTMYTDTQYF. Written as DNA, the CDR3 is TGTGCCAGCAGCCAAGAGAGGACAATGTACACAGATACGCAGTATTTT.

V and J are TRBV2 and TRBJ2-1; D gene unclear. This CDR3 has 16 amino acids. Trimming took off 2 bases at V and 6 bases at J, with 17 bases between the two ends. In germline, CDR1 is SNHLY, CDR2 FYNNEI. The CDR3 sequence is CASSESLGFPGNEQFF. DNA of the CDR3: TGTGCCAGCAGTGAAAGTTTGGGTTTCCCCGGCAATGAGCAGTTCTTC.

The chain joins TRBV7-2 to TRBJ2-1; 14 bases map to TRBD2. Germline assignment: CDR1 SGHTA and CDR2 FQGNSA. This CDR3 spans 14 amino acids. V shed 5 bases, J shed 13 bases, and the junction held 7 bases outside the gene matches. This CDR3 reads CASSKGLAGVDQFF. Here the CDR3 DNA reads TGTGCCAGCAGCAAGGGACTAGCGGGGGTAGACCAGTTCTTC.

V gene TRBV7-6 combines with J gene TRBJ2-1; 7 nucleotides agree with TRBD1. Germline V gene sequence: CDR1 SGHVS, CDR2 FNYEAQ. This CDR3 has 16 amino acids. V lost 5 bases, J lost 0 bases, and 7 bases stayed unmatched. The CDR3 region has the DNA TGTGCCAGCAGCGAGGGACAGCTGACCTCCTACAATGAGCAGTTCTTC. It translates to CASSEGQLTSYNEQFF.

The chain recombines TRBV4-3 with TRBJ2-1; tentative D call: TRBD2 (6 bases). There are 16 residues in the CDR3. From germline, CDR1 is LGHNA and CDR2 YSLEER. Trimming took off 0 bases at V and 7 bases at J, with 16 bases between the two ends. The chain's CDR3 is CASSQDLSGPGNEQFF. In DNA form, the CDR3 reads TGCGCCAGCAGCCAAGATCTTAGCGGCCCTGGTAATGAGCAGTTCTTC.

The sample holds a few counts of this clonotype. The CDR3 DNA is TGTGCCAGCAGCTTAGGGGGGGGCGGGGCTAGCGGGTTTTCCGCAGATACGCAGTATTTT. Translation: CASSLGGGGASGFSADTQYF. This chain links TRBV7-8 with TRBJ2-3; 8 bases align to TRBD2. The trim removed 1 base at V and 4 bases at J, leaving 19 bases unmatched. Germline CDR1 reads SGHVS; CDR2 reads FQNEAQ. CDR3 length equals 20 residues.

The rearrangement joins TRBV28 to TRBJ2-1, with a weak D call TRBD1 (5 bases). The germline V gene encodes CDR1 MDHEN and CDR2 SYDVKM. The CDR3 runs to 15 residues. Trimming removed 1 base at V and 7 bases at J, with 14 bases between. The DNA of the CDR3 is TGTGCCAGCAGTTTATACGGTAGAAAGGGGAATGAGCAGTTCTTC. Translating it yields CASSLYGRKGNEQFF.

This clonotype was detected once. V gene TRBV5-5 combines with J gene TRBJ1-4; 7 bases fit TRBD1. J was trimmed by 6 bases and V by 1 base; bases with no gene match: 6. The CDR3 is made up of 15 amino acids. CDR1 and CDR2 from the germline V gene are SGHKS and YYEKEE (reference sequence). The CDR3 DNA sequence: TGTGCCAGCAGCTTGAGGGGACAGAAGTATGAAAAACTGTTTTTT. Translating it yields CASSLRGQKYEKLFF.

The gene calls are TRBV5-4 and TRBJ1-1; no clear D. V gave up 0 bases and J gave up 3 bases, with 6 bases separating them. The CDR3 runs to 13 residues. The germline V gene encodes CDR1 SGHNT and CDR2 YYREEE (reference sequence). This chain's CDR3 is CASSLAEHTEAFF. CDR3 nucleotide sequence: TGTGCCAGCAGCTTGGCGGAACACACTGAAGCTTTCTTT.

This clonotype was counted only a few times. The rearrangement joins TRBV5-1 to TRBJ2-5; 8 bases agree with TRBD2. V gave up 0 bases and J gave up 2 bases; unmatched junction bases: 6. Germline CDR1 and CDR2: SGHRS and YFSETQ. The CDR3 totals 16 residues. The CDR3 loop is CASSLVPAGAQETQYF. The CDR3 nucleotides read TGCGCCAGCAGCTTGGTTCCAGCGGGAGCTCAAGAGACCCAGTACTTC.

This clonotype was seen a handful of times. The V gene is TRBV7-2, the J gene TRBJ2-3, with 10 positions matching TRBD2. Trimming at V came to 3 bases and at J to 3 bases, leaving 6 bases not matched to a gene. Germline CDR1 is SGHTA and CDR2 is FQGNSA. The CDR3 contains 16 residues. The CDR3 DNA reads as TGTGCCAGCAGCTTGCGCGGACTAGCGGCAACAGATACGCAGTATTTT. This gives the protein CASSLRGLAATDTQYF.

This chain joins TRBV6-5 and TRBJ1-6; D call uncertain. Trimming shortened V by 0 bases and J by 10 bases, and 16 bases separated the two germline ends. Germline lookup yields CDR1 MNHEY and CDR2 SVGAGI. CDR3 length: 16 residues. CDR3 coding DNA: TGTGCCAGCAGTTACTCATTGCGGGGTCGGAGCTCACCCCTCCACTTT. It codes for CASSYSLRGRSSPLHF.

The chain joins TRBV12-3 or TRBV12-4 to TRBJ2-7; no definite D call. The V gene lost 2 bases and the J gene lost 0 bases, with 8 bases spanning the gap. The CDR3 is made up of 14 amino acids. CDR3 in amino acids: CASSLYSSSYEQYF. For the CDR3, the DNA is TGTGCCAGCAGTTTATACAGTTCCTCCTACGAGCAGTACTTC.

This clonotype came up a few times. The chain joins TRBV6-1 to TRBJ2-1; TRBD1 might be the D (6 bases). V was clipped by 5 bases and J by 5 bases, with 22 bases between them. CDR1 and CDR2 from the germline V gene are MNHNS and SASEGT. There are 17 residues in the CDR3. CDR3 region: CASSRGTRVSGHNEQFF. The CDR3 DNA sequence: TGTGCCAGCAGTAGGGGGACACGAGTGTCGGGTCACAATGAGCAGTTCTTC.

This clonotype was seen ten or more times. V and J are TRBV5-1 and TRBJ2-3, with D possibly matching TRBD2 (7 bases). This CDR3 is built from 14 residues. Germline lookup yields CDR1 SGHRS and CDR2 YFSETQ. The ends were cut back, 8 bases at V and 0 bases at J, with 13 bases in the middle. The CDR3 bases are TGCGCCAGTTCGGCGGGGGCTAGCACAGATACGCAGTATTTT. Translation gives CASSAGASTDTQYF.

The chain combines TRBV10-3 with TRBJ2-2; D unclear. CDR3 length: 14 residues. Trimming removed 4 bases from V and 4 bases from J, with 10 bases in between. Per germline, CDR1 ENHRY and CDR2 SYGVKD. The CDR3 nucleotides read TGTGCCATCAGTGGCAAGGGTGGCACCGGGGAGCTGTTTTTT. It is translated as CAISGKGGTGELFF.

The table lists this clonotype with a few counts. CDR3: CASSSLRDRRGYGYTF. The DNA of the CDR3 is TGTGCCAGCAGCTCGCTCCGGGACAGGAGGGGCTATGGCTACACCTTC. The chain combines TRBV11-2 with TRBJ1-2; 8 nucleotides match TRBD1. This CDR3 has 16 amino acids. CDR1 is SGHAT and CDR2 is FQNNGV in the germline V gene. After removal of 4 bases from V and 4 bases from J, the junction contained 11 bases not matched to a gene. Using reference TRBV11-2 and TRBJ1-2 for the parts outside the CDR3, the full variable domain is EAGVAQSPRYKIIEKRQSVAFWCNPISGHATLYWYQQILGQGPKLLIQFQNNGVVDDSQLPKDRFSAERLKGVDSTLKIQPAKLEDSAVYLCASSSLRDRRGYGYTFGSGTRLTVV.